These T cell receptor beta chains were read from a single sample in a study of identical twins. MiXCR, applied by TCRdb to the 5' RACE reads, yields one record per CDR3 protein. Seen here are hundreds of thousands of distinct CDR3 sequences, roughly an eighth observed once, and the top ten hold 1.5% to 2%. These data are also associated with another study on yellow fever vaccine responses in identical twins.

What was sequenced was PBMCs. Receptors were obtained from a woman aged 18-29 years in good health. Both conserved end residues are part of each CDR3. D genes are given only for firm matches. Only part of the rows carry a size: once, few, many, or a class if the clone is expanded.

>TRBV20-1|TRBD2|TRBJ2-7|-
TGCAGTGCTGCCACCTCGGCGGGAGGGCCTTTTGGGAACGAGCAGTACTTC
CSAATSAGGPFGNEQYF
>TRBV6-6|-|TRBJ2-3|many
TGTGCCAGCAGTTACTCTGGCGGTACGCAGTATTTT
CASSYSGGTQYF
>TRBV20-1|-|TRBJ2-7|-
TGCAGTGCTAGAAATAGGCGCGAGCAGTACTTC
CSARNRREQYF
>TRBV11-2|-|TRBJ1-2|few
TGTGCCAGCAGCTTAAACAACGTGGATGGCTACACCTTC
CASSLNNVDGYTF
>TRBV29-1|TRBD2|TRBJ2-7|few
TGCAGCGTTGAAGTAGCGGGGCTATACGAGCAGTACTTC
CSVEVAGLYEQYF
>TRBV4-1|TRBD2|TRBJ2-3|-
TGCGCCAGCAGCCAAGATCGGCTAGCGGGAGATACGCAGTATTTT
CASSQDRLAGDTQYF
>TRBV5-5|-|TRBJ2-6|-
TGTGCCAGCAGCGGGAGTCTCTCTGGGGCCAACGTCCTGACTTTC
CASSGSLSGANVLTF
>TRBV10-3|TRBD2|TRBJ2-1|few
TGTGCCATCAGTGTCCCATCGGGGGGTGAGCAGTTCTTC
CAISVPSGGEQFF
>TRBV12-3/TRBV12-4|TRBD1|TRBJ2-1|many
TGTGCCAGCAGTCAACAGGGGTTCAATGAGCAGTTCTTC
CASSQQGFNEQFF
>TRBV20-1|TRBD1|TRBJ2-3|-
TGCAGTGCTAGAGCTGGGACAGGGGCGGCAGATACGCAGTATTTT
CSARAGTGAADTQYF
>TRBV19|TRBD1|TRBJ1-5|-
TGTGCCAGTAGTATGACAGGGCATCAGCCCCAGCATTTT
CASSMTGHQPQHF
>TRBV7-9|TRBD1|TRBJ1-5|many
TGTGCCAGCAGCTCGGACAGGGACGGTCAGCCCCAGCATTTT
CASSSDRDGQPQHF
>TRBV7-2|TRBD2|TRBJ2-7|-
TGTGCCAGCAGCGGGACTAGCGGGGCCCTGGAGCAGTACTTC
CASSGTSGALEQYF
>TRBV19|-|TRBJ1-1|few
TGTGCCAGTAGTATAACCCAGGGGAGGACTGAAGCTTTCTTT
CASSITQGRTEAFF
>TRBV18|TRBD2|TRBJ2-1|few
TGTGCCAGCTCAACCCAAAGCCACTGGCGGGAGGTCAACAATGAGCAGTTCTTC
CASSTQSHWREVNNEQFF
>TRBV28|TRBD2|TRBJ2-7|-
TGTGCCAGCAGTCAAAAGGGACTAGCGGGAGGGCCTTACGAGCAGTACTTC
CASSQKGLAGGPYEQYF
>TRBV7-8|-|TRBJ1-4|many
TGTGCCAGCAGTTTGTGGGCATCCGTCGCTGAAAAACTGTTTTTT
CASSLWASVAEKLFF
>TRBV28|-|TRBJ1-4|few
TGTGCCAGCAGTTTAAGTGCAGGAAAAGGAGAAAAACTGTTTTTT
CASSLSAGKGEKLFF
>TRBV5-1|TRBD1|TRBJ1-5|few
TGCGCCAGCAGCTTGGTAGGGGGCTATATGGGCAATCAGCCCCAGCATTTT
CASSLVGGYMGNQPQHF
>TRBV24-1|-|TRBJ2-5|-
TGTGCCACCAGTGATTTGGGCCGTACCCAAGAGACCCAGTACTTC
CATSDLGRTQETQYF
>TRBV15|-|TRBJ1-4|few
TGTGCCACCAGCAGAGCCGGGACCGCCTGGGCAAAACTGTTTTTT
CATSRAGTAWAKLFF
>TRBV7-3|-|TRBJ2-1|few
TGTGCCAGCAGCTTCACAGGCGCTAGCTCCTACAATGAGCAGTTCTTC
CASSFTGASSYNEQFF
>TRBV7-9|-|TRBJ2-1|many
TGTGCCAGCAGCTTAGTGGTCCATGAGCAGTTCTTC
CASSLVVHEQFF
>TRBV5-1|TRBD1|TRBJ1-6|-
TGCGCCAGCAGCTTGACCGACAGGGGGCCGGGGTCACCCCTCCACTTT
CASSLTDRGPGSPLHF
>TRBV6-1|-|TRBJ1-6|-
TGTGCCAGCAGTGAAGCGAGGTTCAATTCACCCCTCCACTTT
CASSEARFNSPLHF
>TRBV7-9|TRBD2|TRBJ2-1|-
TGTGCCAGCAGCTTGAGGACTAGCGGGGTCACTTACAATGAGCAGTTCTTC
CASSLRTSGVTYNEQFF
>TRBV9|-|TRBJ2-7|few
TGTGCCAGCAGCTATACAGGCAACGAGCAGTACTTC
CASSYTGNEQYF
>TRBV20-1|-|TRBJ2-1|many
TGCAGTGCCAACCACGGACAGATCAATGAGCAGTTCTTC
CSANHGQINEQFF
>TRBV7-9|-|TRBJ2-1|few
TGTGCCAGCAGTTCAGAGGCGGGTGAGCAGTTCTTC
CASSSEAGEQFF
>TRBV29-1|-|TRBJ2-7|few
TGCAGCGTTGAAGAGGTAGGAGCCTACGAGCAGTACTTC
CSVEEVGAYEQYF
>TRBV4-1|-|TRBJ2-5|-
TGCGCCAGCAGCCAATCGTCTTGGGGAGAGACCCAGTACTTC
CASSQSSWGETQYF
>TRBV20-1|-|TRBJ2-1|many
TGCAGCGGGGACTTATACAATGAGCAGTTCTTC
CSGDLYNEQFF
>TRBV7-6|TRBD2|TRBJ2-1|few
TGTGCCAGCAGCTACCCTAGCGGGGGGCCTTACAATGAGCAGTTCTTC
CASSYPSGGPYNEQFF
>TRBV5-1|-|TRBJ2-2|few
TGCGCCAGCAGCTTGCGGCAGGCCACCGGGGAGCTGTTTTTT
CASSLRQATGELFF
>TRBV7-9|-|TRBJ1-3|few
TGTGCCAGCAGCTTCGGACGGATCTCTGGAAACACCATATATTTT
CASSFGRISGNTIYF
>TRBV20-1|-|TRBJ2-1|many
TGCAGTTCCGGACCAGTCTCCTACAATGAGCAGTTCTTC
CSSGPVSYNEQFF